A single sample gave rise to the 18 T cell receptor beta chains below, sequenced in a study of blood T cell repertoires in COVID-19. Sequencing was performed with immunoSEQ multiplex PCR; in TCRdb, only in-frame clones are kept and a portion is missing. This sample has 140,000 or so clones, with 80% found just once. Sequencing was performed on peripheral blood. Receptors originate from a woman between 50 and 59 years old with acute or convalescent COVID-19.

This clone occurred a few times. The CDR3 nucleotides are TGTGCCAGCAGCGCAACCGGGACAGGGAACACTGAAGCTTTCTTT. Protein: CASSATGTGNTEAFF. J is TRBJ1-1 and V is TRBV9; 8 bases are a match to TRBD1. V trimming: 3 bases; J trimming: 1 base; junction bases outside the gene matches: 5. CDR1 and CDR2 from the germline V gene are SGDLS and YYNGEE. The CDR3 covers 15 residues.

This rearrangement joins TRBV27 to TRBJ1-2; no clear D gene. The V gene lost 2 bases and the J gene lost 4 bases, with 20 bases spanning the gap. CDR1 and CDR2 (germline): MNHEY, SMNVEV (reference sequence). The CDR3 consists of 17 residues. The CDR3: CASSLSWQALTLYGYTF. For the CDR3, the DNA is TGTGCCAGCAGTTTAAGCTGGCAGGCCCTTACCCTCTATGGCTACACCTTC.

This clone showed up just a few times. The V and J genes are TRBV12-3 or TRBV12-4 and TRBJ1-2, with TRBD1 as a possible D gene (5 bases). Between the trimmed V and J ends, which lost 3 bases and 4 bases, there was a span of 9 bases. The CDR3 totals 13 residues. Written as DNA, the CDR3 is TGTGCCAGCAGTTTTGGCAGGGTCTATGGCTACACCTTC. This encodes CASSFGRVYGYTF.

The chain uses TRBV18 and TRBJ1-1; 10 nucleotides align to TRBD1. Per germline, CDR1 KGHSH and CDR2 LQKENI. The CDR3 has 20 amino acids. Trimming took 1 base from V and 10 from J; bases not matched to a gene: 24. CDR3 protein: CASSPQGFGQGDPRSAGAFF. DNA for the CDR3: TGTGCCAGCTCACCACAGGGTTTCGGACAGGGGGACCCACGATCGGCCGGAGCTTTCTTT.

V usage is TRBV27 and J usage is TRBJ1-2, with 9 bases fitting TRBD1. The CDR3 is 15 amino acids. The junction had 10 bases not matched to a gene; V was cut back by 4 bases and J by 7 bases. Germline V gives CDR1 MNHEY, CDR2 SMNVEV (reference sequence). This CDR3 is CASSSLGQGLGGYTF. The CDR3 DNA follows: TGTGCCAGCAGTTCCTTGGGACAGGGATTAGGTGGCTACACCTTC.

The rearrangement links TRBV9 to TRBJ2-1; D remains unclear. Germline lookup yields CDR1 SGDLS and CDR2 YYNGEE. V shed 0 bases and J shed 0 bases, with 10 bases lying between them. The CDR3 contains 16 residues. The CDR3 loop reads CASSVAQHSSYNEQFF. CDR3 coding DNA: TGTGCCAGCAGCGTAGCACAGCATAGCTCCTACAATGAGCAGTTCTTC.

This clone turned up a few times. CDR3 in amino acids: CASSAGWPTNEKLFF. The CDR3 coding sequence is TGTGCCAGCAGCGCGGGGTGGCCAACTAATGAAAAACTGTTTTTT. The genes are TRBV14 and TRBJ1-4; D is uncertain. Germline loops: CDR1 SGHDN, CDR2 FVKESK. The CDR3 extends over 15 amino acids. The V gene lost 5 bases and the J gene lost 0 bases, with 10 bases spanning the gap.

This clone was recorded once. The gene calls are TRBV18 and TRBJ2-5; 8 bases are a match to TRBD1. J was trimmed by 2 bases and V by 1 base; bases with no gene match: 3. The CDR3 runs to 15 residues. The V gene's germline CDR1 is KGHSH and CDR2 LQKENI. The CDR3 is CASSPQQGVQETQYF. The CDR3 bases are TGTGCCAGCTCACCACAACAGGGGGTTCAAGAGACCCAGTACTTC.

Comments on this clone: The sample carries other DNA sequences with the same CDR3. The chain is built from TRBV4-1 and TRBJ2-1; D gene uncertain. Trimming shortened V by 0 bases and J by 3 bases, and 9 bases separated the two germline ends. Germline loops: CDR1 MGHRA, CDR2 YSYEKL. The CDR3 sequence is 15 residues long. The CDR3 region is CASSQEGTYYNEQFF. In nucleotides, the CDR3 is TGCGCCAGCAGCCAAGAGGGCACTTACTACAATGAGCAGTTCTTC.

Details on this clone: A much larger clone lies one base from this, so it may be a read error. The chain combines TRBV5-5 with TRBJ1-5; 10 nucleotides agree with TRBD1. Germline V gives CDR1 SGHKS, CDR2 YYEKEE (reference sequence). The CDR3 extends over 14 amino acids. V lost 4 bases, J lost 5 bases, and 3 bases stayed unmatched. This CDR3 reads CASSTTGGYQPQHF. CDR3 nucleotide sequence: TGTGCCAGCAGCACGACAGGGGGCTATCAGCCCCAGCATTTT.

This clone has only one observation. CDR3 residues: CASSQPRGPGNTIYF. CDR3 sequence (DNA): TGTGCCAGCAGCCAACCGCGGGGGCCTGGAAACACCATATATTTT. The chain links TRBV3-1 (or the pseudogene TRBV3-2) to TRBJ1-3, with a possible D match to TRBD1 (6 bases). Trimming removed 2 bases from V and 2 bases from J, with 10 bases in between. CDR3 length equals 15 residues. Germline loops: CDR1 LGHDT, CDR2 YNNKEL (reference sequence).

The chain has TRBV13 and TRBJ2-3, with 7 bases matching TRBD1. The germline CDR1 and CDR2 sequences are PRHDT and FYEKMQ (reference sequence). This CDR3 spans 16 amino acids. J was trimmed by 0 bases and V by 5 bases; bases with no gene match: 8. The CDR3 protein is CASSPISDRSTDTQYF. In DNA, the CDR3 is TGTGCCAGCAGCCCAATCTCGGACAGGAGCACAGATACGCAGTATTTT.

The genes are TRBV24-1 and TRBJ1-5, with D possibly TRBD1 on 5 matching bases. V dropped 4 bases and J dropped 2 bases, with 14 bases sitting between them. Germline values: CDR1 KGHDR, CDR2 SFDVKD. The CDR3 consists of 16 residues. This chain's CDR3 is CATSDPGLEGNQPQHF. CDR3 sequence (DNA): TGTGCCACCAGTGACCCGGGACTGGAGGGCAATCAGCCCCAGCATTTT.

CDR3: CASSPPLGQSYGYTF. CDR3 nucleotide sequence: TGCGCCAGCAGCCCCCCCCTAGGACAGAGCTATGGCTACACCTTC. J is TRBJ1-2 and V is TRBV5-1; D may be TRBD1 (6 bases). The CDR3 consists of 15 residues. The germline CDR1 and CDR2 sequences are SGHRS and YFSETQ. Trimming shortened V by 4 bases and J by 4 bases, and 17 bases separated the two germline ends.

This chain connects TRBV4-2 to TRBJ2-2; TRBD2 matches at 8 bases. Looked up from germline, CDR1 is LGHNA and CDR2 is YNFKEQ. V dropped 1 base and J dropped 4; count of bases not matched to a gene: 2. The CDR3 is made up of 15 amino acids. In nucleotides, the CDR3 is TGTGCCAGCAGCCAAGTAGCGGGGCTCACCGGGGAGCTGTTTTTT. This encodes CASSQVAGLTGELFF.

The chain carries TRBV27 and TRBJ1-6, with TRBD1 matching 9 bases. The germline V gene has CDR1 MNHEY and CDR2 SMNVEV (reference sequence). With V trimmed by 6 bases and J by 6 bases, 3 bases remained unmatched. CDR3 size: 14 residues. The DNA for the CDR3 is TGTGCCAGCAGGCCGACAGGGGGTAATTCACCCCTCCACTTT. This encodes CASRPTGGNSPLHF.

This chain uses TRBV19 with TRBJ1-2, with 8 bases matching TRBD1. V dropped 5 bases and J dropped 4; count of bases not matched to a gene: 12. Germline CDR1 and CDR2: LNHDA and SQIVND (reference sequence). CDR3 size: 16 residues. The CDR3 nucleotides read TGTGCCAGTAGTCTTACCCCAGGGGGCGCCGGCTATGGCTACACCTTC. This translates into CASSLTPGGAGYGYTF.

The chain combines TRBV7-6 with TRBJ2-2, with 9 bases matching TRBD1. V lost 0 bases, J lost 6 bases, and 5 bases stayed unmatched. This CDR3 has 16 residues. Per the germline V gene, CDR1 is SGHVS and CDR2 is FNYEAQ. CDR3 bases: TGTGCCAGCAGCTTAGCGCACAGGGGGCAATCCGGGGAGCTGTTTTTT. Translation: CASSLAHRGQSGELFF.